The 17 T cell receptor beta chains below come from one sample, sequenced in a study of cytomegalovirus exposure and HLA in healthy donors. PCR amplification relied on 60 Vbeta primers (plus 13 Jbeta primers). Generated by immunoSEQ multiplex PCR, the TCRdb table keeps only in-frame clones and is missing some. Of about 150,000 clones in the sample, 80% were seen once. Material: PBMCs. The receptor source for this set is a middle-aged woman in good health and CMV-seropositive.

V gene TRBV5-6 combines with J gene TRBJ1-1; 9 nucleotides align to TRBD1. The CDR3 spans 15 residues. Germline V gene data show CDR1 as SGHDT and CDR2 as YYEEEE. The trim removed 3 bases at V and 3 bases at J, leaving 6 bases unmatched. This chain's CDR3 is CASSWTQGADTEAFF. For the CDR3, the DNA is TGTGCCAGCAGCTGGACACAGGGGGCCGACACTGAAGCTTTCTTT.

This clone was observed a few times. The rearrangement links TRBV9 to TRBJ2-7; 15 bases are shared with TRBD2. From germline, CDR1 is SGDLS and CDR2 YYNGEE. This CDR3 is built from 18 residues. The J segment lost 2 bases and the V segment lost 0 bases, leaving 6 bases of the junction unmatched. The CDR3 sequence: CASSVGWGLAGGTYEQYF. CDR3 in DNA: TGTGCCAGCAGCGTAGGATGGGGACTAGCGGGGGGAACCTACGAGCAGTACTTC.

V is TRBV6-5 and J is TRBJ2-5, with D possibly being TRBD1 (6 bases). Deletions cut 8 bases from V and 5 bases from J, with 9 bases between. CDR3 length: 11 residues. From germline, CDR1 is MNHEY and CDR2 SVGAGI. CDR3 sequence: CASAGEETQYF. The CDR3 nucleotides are TGTGCCAGCGCAGGGGAGGAGACCCAGTACTTC.

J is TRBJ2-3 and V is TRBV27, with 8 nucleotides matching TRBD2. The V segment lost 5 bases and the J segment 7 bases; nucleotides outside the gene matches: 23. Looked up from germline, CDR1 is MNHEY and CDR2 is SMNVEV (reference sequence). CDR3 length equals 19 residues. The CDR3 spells CASSARGLAGAGKQYTQYF. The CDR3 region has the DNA TGTGCCAGCAGTGCACGGGGCCTAGCGGGTGCTGGTAAACAGTATACGCAGTATTTT.

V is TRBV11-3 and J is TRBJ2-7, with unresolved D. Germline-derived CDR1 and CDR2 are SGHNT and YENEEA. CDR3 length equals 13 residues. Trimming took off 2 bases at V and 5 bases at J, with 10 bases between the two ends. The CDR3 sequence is CASSLTSPDEQYF. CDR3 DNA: TGTGCCAGCAGCTTAACGAGTCCGGACGAGCAGTACTTC.

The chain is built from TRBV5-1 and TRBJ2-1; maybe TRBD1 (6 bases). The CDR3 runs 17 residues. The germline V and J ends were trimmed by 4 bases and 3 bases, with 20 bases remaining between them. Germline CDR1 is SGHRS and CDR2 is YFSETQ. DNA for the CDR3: TGCGCCAGCAGCCCCCACGTGCCAGGGGAGCTCTACAATGAGCAGTTCTTC. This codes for CASSPHVPGELYNEQFF. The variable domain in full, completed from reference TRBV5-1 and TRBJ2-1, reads KAGVTQTPRYLIKTRGQQVTLSCSPISGHRSVSWYQQTPGQGLQFLFEYFSETQRNKGNFPGRFSGRQFSNSRSEMNVSTLELGDSALYLCASSPHVPGELYNEQFFGPGTRLTVL.

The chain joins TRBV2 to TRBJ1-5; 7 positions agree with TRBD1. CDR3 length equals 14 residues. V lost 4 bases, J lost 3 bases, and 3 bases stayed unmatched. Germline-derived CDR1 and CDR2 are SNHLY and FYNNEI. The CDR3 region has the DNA TGTGCCAGCAGTGGGGGACAGTTCAATCAGCCCCAGCATTTT. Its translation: CASSGGQFNQPQHF.

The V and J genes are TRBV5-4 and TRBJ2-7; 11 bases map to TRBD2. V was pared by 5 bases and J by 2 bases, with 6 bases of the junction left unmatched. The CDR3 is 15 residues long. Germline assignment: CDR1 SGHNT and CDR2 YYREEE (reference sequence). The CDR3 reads CASSSLAGGTYEQYF. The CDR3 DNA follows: TGTGCCAGCAGTTCTCTAGCGGGAGGAACCTACGAGCAGTACTTC. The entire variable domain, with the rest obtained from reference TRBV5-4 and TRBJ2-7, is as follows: ETGVTQSPTHLIKTRGQQVTLRCSSQSGHNTVSWYQQALGQGPQFIFQYYREEENGRGNFPPRFSGLQFPNYSSELNVNALELDDSALYLCASSSLAGGTYEQYFGPGTRLTVT.

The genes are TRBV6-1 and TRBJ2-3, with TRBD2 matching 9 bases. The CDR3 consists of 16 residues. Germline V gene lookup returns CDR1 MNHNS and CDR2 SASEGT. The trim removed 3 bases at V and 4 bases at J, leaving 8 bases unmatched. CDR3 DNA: TGTGCCAGCAGTGACCCCGGCGGGAGGGCTGCAGATACGCAGTATTTT. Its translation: CASSDPGGRAADTQYF.

CDR3 loop: CASSSPPTTSGRTDEQFF. CDR3 sequence (DNA): TGTGCCAGCAGCTCCCCCCCAACCACTAGCGGGAGAACCGATGAGCAGTTCTTC. V usage is TRBV11-2 and J usage is TRBJ2-1; 11 bases agree with TRBD2. Germline V gene data show CDR1 as SGHAT and CDR2 as FQNNGV. Unmatched junction bases numbered 16, after V lost 4 bases and J lost 8 bases. The CDR3 length is 18 residues.

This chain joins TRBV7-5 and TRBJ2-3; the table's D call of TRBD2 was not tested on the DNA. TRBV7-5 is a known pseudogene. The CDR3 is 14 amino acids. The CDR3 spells CVRSQRDSTDTQYF. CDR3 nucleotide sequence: TGTGTCAGAAGCCAACGGGACTCTACAGATACGCAGTATTTT.

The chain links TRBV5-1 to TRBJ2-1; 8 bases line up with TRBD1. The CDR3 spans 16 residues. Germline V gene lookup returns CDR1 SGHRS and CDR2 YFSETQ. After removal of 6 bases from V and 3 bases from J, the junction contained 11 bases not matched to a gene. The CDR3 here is CASKPHAGTGYNEQFF. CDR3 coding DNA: TGCGCCAGCAAACCCCACGCCGGGACAGGCTACAATGAGCAGTTCTTC. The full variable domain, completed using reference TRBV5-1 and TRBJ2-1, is KAGVTQTPRYLIKTRGQQVTLSCSPISGHRSVSWYQQTPGQGLQFLFEYFSETQRNKGNFPGRFSGRQFSNSRSEMNVSTLELGDSALYLCASKPHAGTGYNEQFFGPGTRLTVL.

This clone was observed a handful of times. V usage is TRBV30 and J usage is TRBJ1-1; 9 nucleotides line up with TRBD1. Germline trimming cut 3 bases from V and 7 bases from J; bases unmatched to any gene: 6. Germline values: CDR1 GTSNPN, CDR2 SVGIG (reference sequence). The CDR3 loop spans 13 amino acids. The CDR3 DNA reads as TGTGCCTGGAGACAAACAGGGGGCGGTGAAGCTTTCTTT. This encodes CAWRQTGGGEAFF.

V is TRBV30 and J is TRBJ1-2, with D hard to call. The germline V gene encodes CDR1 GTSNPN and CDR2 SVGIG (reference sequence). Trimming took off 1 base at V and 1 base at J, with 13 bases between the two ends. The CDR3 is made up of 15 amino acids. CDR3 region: CAWSDDTEINYGYTF. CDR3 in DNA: TGTGCCTGGAGTGACGACACCGAGATTAACTATGGCTACACCTTC.

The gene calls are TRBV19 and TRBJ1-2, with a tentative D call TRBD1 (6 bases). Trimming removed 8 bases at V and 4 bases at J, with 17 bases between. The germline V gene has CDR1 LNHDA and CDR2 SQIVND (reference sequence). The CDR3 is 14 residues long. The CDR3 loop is CASHRTDWSYGYTF. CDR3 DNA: TGTGCCAGTCATCGGACAGATTGGAGCTATGGCTACACCTTC.

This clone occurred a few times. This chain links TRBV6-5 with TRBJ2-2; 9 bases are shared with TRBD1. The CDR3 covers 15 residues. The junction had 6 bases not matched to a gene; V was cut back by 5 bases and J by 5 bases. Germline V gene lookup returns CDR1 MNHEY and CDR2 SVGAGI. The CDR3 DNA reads TGTGCCAGCAGTCAACAGGGGGCCGTTACCGGGGAGCTGTTTTTT. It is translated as CASSQQGAVTGELFF.

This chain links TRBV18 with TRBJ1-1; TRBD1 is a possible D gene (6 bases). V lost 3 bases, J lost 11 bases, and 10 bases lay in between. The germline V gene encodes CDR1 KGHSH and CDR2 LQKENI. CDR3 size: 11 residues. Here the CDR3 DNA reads TGTGCCAGCTCACCGGGGGACAAGGCTTTCTTT. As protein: CASSPGDKAFF. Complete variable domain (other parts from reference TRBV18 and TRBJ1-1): NAGVMQNPRHLVRRRGQEARLRCSPMKGHSHVYWYRQLPEEGLKFMVYLQKENIIDESGMPKERFSAEFPKEGPSILRIQQVVRGDSAAYFCASSPGDKAFFGQGTRLTVV.